These 8 T cell receptor beta chains were all obtained from the same sample, sequenced in a study of blood T cell repertoires in COVID-19. Method: immunoSEQ multiplex PCR; TCRdb's copy keeps in-frame clones and lacks some. The sample holds 200,000 or so clones, more than 75% seen once. Input material: peripheral blood. The source of these receptors is a man between 50 and 59 years old with acute or convalescent COVID-19.

The chain uses TRBV14 and TRBJ2-1, with D maybe TRBD1 (7 bases). Trimming removed 0 bases at V and 3 bases at J, with 15 bases between. The CDR3 is 17 residues long. CDR1 SGHDN and CDR2 FVKESK come from the germline V gene. CDR3: CASSQDGRGAFYNEQFF. CDR3 nucleotides: TGTGCCAGCAGCCAAGATGGCAGGGGGGCCTTCTACAATGAGCAGTTCTTC. The full variable domain, with the rest looked up from reference TRBV14 and TRBJ2-1, is EAGVTQFPSHSVIEKGQTVTLRCDPISGHDNLYWYRRVMGKEIKFLLHFVKESKQDESGMPNNRFLAERTGGTYSTLKVQPAELEDSGVYFCASSQDGRGAFYNEQFFGPGTRLTVL.

This sequence joins TRBV6-1 and TRBJ2-1; 13 bases are shared with TRBD2. The CDR3 has 17 amino acids. CDR1 and CDR2 (germline): MNHNS, SASEGT. Unmatched junction bases numbered 4, after V lost 3 bases and J lost 2 bases. CDR3 region: CASSDTSGGAPYNEQFF. The CDR3 nucleotides read TGTGCCAGCAGTGACACTAGCGGGGGGGCCCCCTACAATGAGCAGTTCTTC.

The V gene is TRBV19, the J gene TRBJ1-1, with D perhaps matching TRBD1 (6 bases). The CDR3 covers 16 residues. Germline V lookup: CDR1 LNHDA, CDR2 SQIVND (reference sequence). The V end lost 3 bases, the J end lost 5 bases, and 19 bases lay between the germline ends. This CDR3 reads CASSIGGRPAKTEAFF. For the CDR3, the DNA is TGTGCCAGTAGTATTGGGGGCAGACCCGCGAAAACTGAAGCTTTCTTT.

This chain links TRBV5-1 with TRBJ2-2, with 10 bases identical to TRBD1. V was clipped by 4 bases and J by 3 bases; unmatched bases: 3. CDR1 and CDR2 (germline): SGHRS, YFSETQ. This CDR3 contains 15 residues. CDR3 region: CASSPGTGDTGELFF. The CDR3, as DNA: TGCGCCAGCAGCCCCGGGACAGGGGACACCGGGGAGCTGTTTTTT.

V and J are TRBV11-3 and TRBJ2-2; D uncertain. Trimming took off 1 base at V and 0 bases at J, with 6 bases between the two ends. CDR3 length equals 15 residues. CDR1 and CDR2 (germline): SGHNT, YENEEA. The CDR3 loop is CASSLVGPNTGELFF. DNA of the CDR3: TGTGCCAGCAGCTTAGTTGGGCCGAACACCGGGGAGCTGTTTTTT. Together with reference TRBV11-3 and TRBJ2-2, the CDR3 gives the full variable domain: EAGVVQSPRYKIIEKKQPVAFWCNPISGHNTLYWYLQNLGQGPELLIRYENEEAVDDSQLPKDRFSAERLKGVDSTLKIQPAELGDSAVYLCASSLVGPNTGELFFGEGSRLTVL.

The chain joins TRBV5-4 to TRBJ1-4; TRBD1 matches 7 bases. Trimming cost V 1 base and J 8 bases; bases outside gene matches: 8. The CDR3 sequence is 15 residues long. Germline CDR1 and CDR2: SGHNT and YYREEE (reference sequence). CDR3 residues: CASSLSVTGNEKLFF. Here the CDR3 DNA reads TGTGCCAGCAGCTTGTCTGTGACAGGGAACGAAAAACTGTTTTTT.

In this sample, this clone turned up once. The chain couples TRBV2 to TRBJ1-4, with TRBD1 identical over 10 bases. The CDR3 length is 15 residues. Per germline, CDR1 SNHLY and CDR2 FYNNEI. J was trimmed by 5 bases and V by 5 bases; bases with no gene match: 5. CDR3 in amino acids: CASSPWTGGNEKLFF. For the CDR3, the DNA is TGTGCCAGCAGTCCTTGGACAGGGGGGAATGAAAAACTGTTTTTT. The full variable domain, completed using reference TRBV2 and TRBJ1-4, is EPEVTQTPSHQVTQMGQEVILRCVPISNHLYFYWYRQILGQKVEFLVSFYNNEISEKSEIFDDQFSVERPDGSNFTLKIRSTKLEDSAMYFCASSPWTGGNEKLFFGSGTQLSVL.

The gene calls are TRBV5-1 and TRBJ2-3, with 8 bases lining up with TRBD2. Germline CDR1 is SGHRS and CDR2 is YFSETQ. Germline trimming cut 5 bases from V and 5 bases from J; bases unmatched to any gene: 13. The CDR3 extends over 16 amino acids. CDR3 in DNA: TGCGCCAGCAGGCCGTCAACTAGCGGCCAGGGAGATACGCAGTATTTT. As protein: CASRPSTSGQGDTQYF. The full variable domain, with the rest looked up from reference TRBV5-1 and TRBJ2-3, is KAGVTQTPRYLIKTRGQQVTLSCSPISGHRSVSWYQQTPGQGLQFLFEYFSETQRNKGNFPGRFSGRQFSNSRSEMNVSTLELGDSALYLCASRPSTSGQGDTQYFGPGTRLTVL.